The text below deals with one T cell receptor (beta chain). What it binds is unknown. The missing CDR3 end, 3 residues past where the read stops, is filled in from the germline J gene. The protocol was immunoSEQ multiplex PCR, while the TCRdb copy is restricted to in-frame clones and leaves out a portion. The sample includes more than 30,000 clones, none of them occurring once. The entry originates in a study of T cell clonality in common variable immunodeficiency. Broader study findings: Reportedly, TCR beta sequences from common variable immunodeficiency showed fewer deletions and N-nucleotide insertions.

Germline-derived CDR1 and CDR2 are SGHTA and FQGNSA. The CDR3 runs to 14 residues. V lost 3 bases and J lost 5, with 13 bases in between. What was sequenced was peripheral blood mononuclear cells. This chain uses TRBV7-2 with TRBJ2-5, with D possibly being TRBD1 (6 bases). This TCR was recovered from a human donor with common variable immunodeficiency. The sequenced part of the CDR3 DNA is TGTGCCAGCAGCTTTACAGGGACGGGGGAGACC. This codes for CASSFTGTGET. The full-length CDR3 reads as CASSFTGTGETQYF. Full variable domain (remainder filled in from reference TRBV7-2 and TRBJ2-5): GAGVSQSPSNKVTEKGKDVELRCDPISGHTALYWYRQSLGQGLEFLIYFQGNSAPDKSGLPSDRFSAERTGGSVSTLTIQRTQQEDSAVYLCASSFTGTGETQYFGPGTRLLVL.